This entry describes one TCR beta chain. CDR3 size: 15 residues. Trimming removed 0 bases from V and 0 bases from J, with 8 bases in between. Germline V gene data show CDR1 as LGHNA and CDR2 as YSLEER. Positive CCR7 selection of CD45RO-negative cells yielded the naive CD8 cells, and terminally differentiated effector memory CD45RA+ cells were excluded. This sample stems from a study of shared clonotypes between healthy human individuals. Libraries were prepared by immunoSEQ multiplex PCR; TCRdb keeps only in-frame clonotypes and omits some of them. The sample has some 2 million clones, about 95% seen once.

Sequenced input: naive CD8+ T cells sorted from blood. The chain combines TRBV4-3 with TRBJ1-2, with D hard to call. The receptor was derived from a man aged 18 to 30 in good health. The CDR3 coding sequence is TGCGCCAGCAGCCAAGATCAGTTAGCTAACTATGGCTACACCTTC. This gives the protein CASSQDQLANYGYTF.